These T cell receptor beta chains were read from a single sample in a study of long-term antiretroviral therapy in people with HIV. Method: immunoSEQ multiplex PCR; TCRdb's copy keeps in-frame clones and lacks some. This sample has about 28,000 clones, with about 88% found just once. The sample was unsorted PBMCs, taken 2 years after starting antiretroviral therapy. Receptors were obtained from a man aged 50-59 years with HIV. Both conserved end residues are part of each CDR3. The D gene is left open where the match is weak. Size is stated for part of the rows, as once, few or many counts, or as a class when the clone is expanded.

cdr3_nt: TGTGCCAGCAGCTTCGGCAGATATCAGCCCCAGCATTTT; cdr3_aa: CASSFGRYQPQHF; clone_size: .; j_call: TRBJ1-5; d_call: .; v_call: TRBV7-2
cdr3_nt: TGTGCCAGTAGTCCGACAGGGACCTCCTACGAGCAGTACTTC; cdr3_aa: CASSPTGTSYEQYF; clone_size: .; j_call: TRBJ2-7; d_call: TRBD1; v_call: TRBV19
cdr3_nt: TGTGCCAGCAGTTACTCTCTGGGACATACCACTGAAGCTTTCTTT; cdr3_aa: CASSYSLGHTTEAFF; clone_size: .; j_call: TRBJ1-1; d_call: .; v_call: TRBV6-5
cdr3_nt: TGTGCCAGCAGCCCCAAGGTACTAACCCCGGTAAATGAGCAGTTCTTC; cdr3_aa: CASSPKVLTPVNEQFF; clone_size: .; j_call: TRBJ2-1; d_call: .; v_call: TRBV9
cdr3_nt: TGTGCCAGCAGCCGAACAGGGGAGTATGGCTACACCTTC; cdr3_aa: CASSRTGEYGYTF; clone_size: few; j_call: TRBJ1-2; d_call: TRBD1; v_call: TRBV7-9
cdr3_nt: TGTGCCAGCAGCGCCTCTACGACAGATACGCAGTATTTT; cdr3_aa: CASSASTTDTQYF; clone_size: .; j_call: TRBJ2-3; d_call: .; v_call: TRBV11-2
cdr3_nt: TGCGCCAGCAGCCAAGACTCGGGGGACAGGGGCGAAAAACTGTTTTTT; cdr3_aa: CASSQDSGDRGEKLFF; clone_size: .; j_call: TRBJ1-4; d_call: TRBD1; v_call: TRBV4-3
cdr3_nt: TGTGCCAGCAGCACCGCCCAACTTACCTACGAGCAGTACTTC; cdr3_aa: CASSTAQLTYEQYF; clone_size: .; j_call: TRBJ2-7; d_call: .; v_call: TRBV7-9
cdr3_nt: TGTGCCAGCGATTTTGATCGTCAGCCCCAGCATTTT; cdr3_aa: CASDFDRQPQHF; clone_size: .; j_call: TRBJ1-5; d_call: .; v_call: TRBV28
cdr3_nt: TGCGCCAGCAGCCAAGGCGACAGGAATGAAAAACTGTTTTTT; cdr3_aa: CASSQGDRNEKLFF; clone_size: .; j_call: TRBJ1-4; d_call: .; v_call: TRBV4-3
cdr3_nt: TGCGCCAGCAGATTCAGGGAGTGGGCTGGAAACACCATATATTTT; cdr3_aa: CASRFREWAGNTIYF; clone_size: .; j_call: TRBJ1-3; d_call: .; v_call: TRBV5-1
cdr3_nt: TGCGCCAGCAGCCAAGGCCCGGGACTAGTTAAAGAGACCCAGTACTTC; cdr3_aa: CASSQGPGLVKETQYF; clone_size: .; j_call: TRBJ2-5; d_call: TRBD2; v_call: TRBV4-1
cdr3_nt: TGTGCCAGCGTGGGGTTCGCGAACACCGGGGAGCTGTTTTTT; cdr3_aa: CASVGFANTGELFF; clone_size: .; j_call: TRBJ2-2; d_call: .; v_call: TRBV2
cdr3_nt: TGTGCCAGCAGCTTGACAGGGGGGGCTGAAGCTTTCTTT; cdr3_aa: CASSLTGGAEAFF; clone_size: .; j_call: TRBJ1-1; d_call: TRBD1; v_call: TRBV5-6
cdr3_nt: TGCAGCGTCTGGACTAGCGGGGGAAACCAAGAGACCCAGTACTTC; cdr3_aa: CSVWTSGGNQETQYF; clone_size: .; j_call: TRBJ2-5; d_call: TRBD2; v_call: TRBV29-1
cdr3_nt: TGCAGCGTTGGGGGACTTCCTGGAGAGGGGATCACTGAAGCTTTCTTT; cdr3_aa: CSVGGLPGEGITEAFF; clone_size: .; j_call: TRBJ1-1; d_call: .; v_call: TRBV29-1
cdr3_nt: TGTGCCAGCGGGGGGATTACAGCGGACACTGAAGCTTTCTTT; cdr3_aa: CASGGITADTEAFF; clone_size: .; j_call: TRBJ1-1; d_call: .; v_call: TRBV9
cdr3_nt: TGTGCCAGTAGTATGGGTACCTTCACTTCCTACGAGCAGTACTTC; cdr3_aa: CASSMGTFTSYEQYF; clone_size: few; j_call: TRBJ2-7; d_call: .; v_call: TRBV19
cdr3_nt: TGTGCCAGCAGCTTACAGGGGAAGGTAGCGGGAGTTGGAGATACGCAGTATTTT; cdr3_aa: CASSLQGKVAGVGDTQYF; clone_size: .; j_call: TRBJ2-3; d_call: TRBD2; v_call: TRBV7-8
cdr3_nt: TGTGCCAGCAGCCGCTTTCAGGGAGGGACTGAAGCTTTCTTT; cdr3_aa: CASSRFQGGTEAFF; clone_size: .; j_call: TRBJ1-1; d_call: .; v_call: TRBV7-9
cdr3_nt: TGTGCCAGCAGCGGGGGGACAGGAGGTAGCAATCAGCCCCAGCATTTT; cdr3_aa: CASSGGTGGSNQPQHF; clone_size: few; j_call: TRBJ1-5; d_call: TRBD1; v_call: TRBV11-1
cdr3_nt: TGTGCCAGCTTTAGCGGATACACAGATACGCAGTATTTT; cdr3_aa: CASFSGYTDTQYF; clone_size: .; j_call: TRBJ2-3; d_call: .; v_call: TRBV28
cdr3_nt: TGTGCCAGCACGCAACCACAGGGGGTCTCTGGAAACACCATATATTTT; cdr3_aa: CASTQPQGVSGNTIYF; clone_size: .; j_call: TRBJ1-3; d_call: .; v_call: TRBV21-1
cdr3_nt: TGCAGCACGGGGACAGGGTCGAATGGCTACACCTTC; cdr3_aa: CSTGTGSNGYTF; clone_size: .; j_call: TRBJ1-2; d_call: TRBD1; v_call: TRBV29-1
cdr3_nt: TGTGCTAGTGCCGGGGTGAGGGAGAGGTACGAGCAGTACTTC; cdr3_aa: CASAGVRERYEQYF; clone_size: .; j_call: TRBJ2-7; d_call: .; v_call: TRBV12-5
cdr3_nt: TGTGCCAGCAGTTTCGGACAGATGAACACTGAAGCTTTCTTT; cdr3_aa: CASSFGQMNTEAFF; clone_size: .; j_call: TRBJ1-1; d_call: .; v_call: TRBV27
cdr3_nt: TGTGCCAGCAGTGGTGGATGGGGAAACACTGAAGCTTTCTTT; cdr3_aa: CASSGGWGNTEAFF; clone_size: .; j_call: TRBJ1-1; d_call: .; v_call: TRBV25-1
cdr3_nt: TGTGCCAGTAGCTGGGACAGCAGCACAGATACGCAGTATTTT; cdr3_aa: CASSWDSSTDTQYF; clone_size: .; j_call: TRBJ2-3; d_call: TRBD1; v_call: TRBV19
cdr3_nt: TGTGCCAGCAGCTTAGGGGCTGGGAACGGTCAGCCCCAGCATTTT; cdr3_aa: CASSLGAGNGQPQHF; clone_size: once; j_call: TRBJ1-5; d_call: .; v_call: TRBV11-2
cdr3_nt: TGTGCCAGCAGTTTGGACAGGGGGCCAGATACGCAGTATTTT; cdr3_aa: CASSLDRGPDTQYF; clone_size: .; j_call: TRBJ2-3; d_call: TRBD1; v_call: TRBV28
cdr3_nt: TGCGCCAGCAGCCTGACCAGGGAGGCCAATACGCAGTATTTT; cdr3_aa: CASSLTREANTQYF; clone_size: .; j_call: TRBJ2-3; d_call: .; v_call: TRBV4-1
cdr3_nt: TGTGCCAGCAGCTTGAGGGAAAGGGAGACCCAGTACTTC; cdr3_aa: CASSLRERETQYF; clone_size: .; j_call: TRBJ2-5; d_call: .; v_call: TRBV5-4
cdr3_nt: TGTGCCAGCAGCTTGCCAGGGAGGTGGTCACCCCTCCACTTT; cdr3_aa: CASSLPGRWSPLHF; clone_size: .; j_call: TRBJ1-6; d_call: .; v_call: TRBV5-8
cdr3_nt: TGTGCTAGTGGTTGGGGAGCGCACGAGACCCAGTACTTC; cdr3_aa: CASGWGAHETQYF; clone_size: .; j_call: TRBJ2-5; d_call: .; v_call: TRBV12-5
cdr3_nt: TGTGCCAGCAGCGTAGGGGGGGGCTCTGGAAACACCATATATTTT; cdr3_aa: CASSVGGGSGNTIYF; clone_size: .; j_call: TRBJ1-3; d_call: .; v_call: TRBV9
cdr3_nt: TGTGCCAGCAGTCACCGGGACAGTTACGAGCAGTACTTC; cdr3_aa: CASSHRDSYEQYF; clone_size: once; j_call: TRBJ2-7; d_call: TRBD1; v_call: TRBV27
cdr3_nt: TGTGCCAGCAGTTTATCTTGGGGGACCCGGTCCGGCTACACCTTC; cdr3_aa: CASSLSWGTRSGYTF; clone_size: .; j_call: TRBJ1-2; d_call: .; v_call: TRBV27
cdr3_nt: TGTGCCAGCAGCGCGGACAGGGGGTTCTTTGGCTACACCTTC; cdr3_aa: CASSADRGFFGYTF; clone_size: .; j_call: TRBJ1-2; d_call: TRBD1; v_call: TRBV9
cdr3_nt: TGTGCCAGCAGCGTGGGACTAGCGGGGGCCCTGAACACCGGGGAGCTGTTTTTT; cdr3_aa: CASSVGLAGALNTGELFF; clone_size: .; j_call: TRBJ2-2; d_call: TRBD2; v_call: TRBV13
cdr3_nt: TGCGCCAGCAGCCAAGTTACAGGGGGCAACTATGGCTACACCTTC; cdr3_aa: CASSQVTGGNYGYTF; clone_size: .; j_call: TRBJ1-2; d_call: TRBD1; v_call: TRBV4-3
cdr3_nt: TGTGCCTCCCAAGGGGCAGGGGGCATCTACAATGAGCAGTTCTTC; cdr3_aa: CASQGAGGIYNEQFF; clone_size: .; j_call: TRBJ2-1; d_call: TRBD1; v_call: TRBV14
cdr3_nt: TGTGCCATCAGTGAGGGCCGATTTGACAGGGGGCGCGATGGCTACACCTTC; cdr3_aa: CAISEGRFDRGRDGYTF; clone_size: .; j_call: TRBJ1-2; d_call: TRBD1; v_call: TRBV10-3
cdr3_nt: TGTGCCTGGAGTTCTACCTATAATTCACCCCTCCACTTT; cdr3_aa: CAWSSTYNSPLHF; clone_size: .; j_call: TRBJ1-6; d_call: .; v_call: TRBV30
cdr3_nt: TGTGCCAGCAGTTCATGGATCGTCGGTAACTATGGCTACACCTTC; cdr3_aa: CASSSWIVGNYGYTF; clone_size: few; j_call: TRBJ1-2; d_call: .; v_call: TRBV6-1
cdr3_nt: TGTGCCAGCAGTGCGCAGGGGTTGAACACTGAAGCTTTCTTT; cdr3_aa: CASSAQGLNTEAFF; clone_size: .; j_call: TRBJ1-1; d_call: .; v_call: TRBV2
cdr3_nt: TGTGCCAGCAGCTCCGGACTTAACACAGATACGCAGTATTTT; cdr3_aa: CASSSGLNTDTQYF; clone_size: .; j_call: TRBJ2-3; d_call: .; v_call: TRBV7-2
cdr3_nt: TGCGCCAGCAGCTCGCGGGGGCCACCCTACGAGCAGTACTTC; cdr3_aa: CASSSRGPPYEQYF; clone_size: .; j_call: TRBJ2-7; d_call: .; v_call: TRBV5-1
cdr3_nt: TGTGCCAGCAGTGCTCCCTCCGGACTAGCGGGGAGGACCGGGGAGCTGTTTTTT; cdr3_aa: CASSAPSGLAGRTGELFF; clone_size: .; j_call: TRBJ2-2; d_call: TRBD2; v_call: TRBV2
cdr3_nt: TGTGCCAGCAGCGACAGGGTAAACACCGGGGAGCTGTTTTTT; cdr3_aa: CASSDRVNTGELFF; clone_size: .; j_call: TRBJ2-2; d_call: TRBD1; v_call: TRBV7-2
cdr3_nt: TGTGCCAGCAGTGTAAGAGGACAGGGGAAAACCGGGGAGCTGTTTTTT; cdr3_aa: CASSVRGQGKTGELFF; clone_size: few; j_call: TRBJ2-2; d_call: TRBD1; v_call: TRBV2
cdr3_nt: TGTGCCAGCAGCGTAGGGGACAGGGGATCGGAGACCCAGTACTTC; cdr3_aa: CASSVGDRGSETQYF; clone_size: once; j_call: TRBJ2-5; d_call: TRBD1; v_call: TRBV9
cdr3_nt: TGTGCCAGCAGACCGGGACTAGCGGGAGGTCCGTCCTACAATGAGCAGTTCTTC; cdr3_aa: CASRPGLAGGPSYNEQFF; clone_size: .; j_call: TRBJ2-1; d_call: TRBD2; v_call: TRBV7-2
cdr3_nt: TGCAGCGTTGAAGGGTCGGTGAGGGCTTACACTGAAGCTTTCTTT; cdr3_aa: CSVEGSVRAYTEAFF; clone_size: .; j_call: TRBJ1-1; d_call: .; v_call: TRBV29-1
cdr3_nt: TGCAGCGTTACAAGAGCCGCCAAAGAGACCCAGTACTTC; cdr3_aa: CSVTRAAKETQYF; clone_size: .; j_call: TRBJ2-5; d_call: .; v_call: TRBV29-1